Included here is one T cell receptor beta chain sequence, with context. The data were taken from a study of control samples from healthy donors and cancer patients. V shed 8 bases, J shed 3 bases, and the junction held 8 bases outside the gene matches. Germline V lookup: CDR1 MDHEN, CDR2 SYDVKM. The CDR3 consists of 15 residues. Assay used: immunoSEQ multiplex PCR; TCRdb lists only in-frame clones, some missing. Among fewer than 70,000 clones listed, around 94% were seen once. Specimen: blood. The V call is TRBV28, the J call TRBJ1-4, with 8 bases matching TRBD1. The receptor's source is a man aged 30 to 39 in good health. The CDR3 sequence: CASRPRGRANEKLFF. In DNA, the CDR3 is TGTGCCAGCCGACCCAGGGGGCGGGCTAATGAAAAACTGTTTTTT.